Each of the 17 T cell receptor beta chains below was sequenced from the same sample in a study of tumor-infiltrating lymphocytes in localized non-small cell lung cancer. Sequenced by immunoSEQ multiplex PCR; TCRdb stores in-frame clones only, minus some. The sample has 27,000 or so clones, 75% to 90% seen once. The sequenced sample was lung tumor tissue. These TCRs come from a human donor with non-small cell lung cancer.

The V call is TRBV9, the J call TRBJ1-4; no definite D call. V was trimmed by 4 bases and J by 4 bases, leaving 11 bases between them. This CDR3 comprises 14 residues. Germline assignment: CDR1 SGDLS and CDR2 YYNGEE. The CDR3 protein is CASSPRVGNEKLFF. The CDR3 region has the DNA TGTGCCAGCAGCCCCCGGGTTGGTAATGAAAAACTGTTTTTT.

The J gene is TRBJ2-7, the V gene TRBV29-1; D possibly corresponds to TRBD1 (5 bases). Germline lookup yields CDR1 SQVTM and CDR2 ANQGSEA. The CDR3 contains 14 residues. Trimming cost V 5 bases and J 3 bases, with 17 bases left between them. CDR3 bases: TGCAGCGTTACCGGCCAGGGCTCAGGCTACGAGCAGTACTTC. Protein sequence: CSVTGQGSGYEQYF.

V usage is TRBV29-1 and J usage is TRBJ1-1; D call uncertain. Trimming took 4 bases from V and 1 from J, leaving 4 bases between them. The CDR3 consists of 11 residues. Germline loops: CDR1 SQVTM, CDR2 ANQGSEA. CDR3 loop: CSVGENTEAFF. The CDR3 bases are TGCAGCGTTGGAGAGAACACTGAAGCTTTCTTT.

This clone has just one count. The DNA for the CDR3 is TGTGCCAGCAGTAGGACAGGAGACTACAATGAGCAGTTCTTC. Translated: CASSRTGDYNEQFF. The chain recombines TRBV2 with TRBJ2-1, with 7 bases matching TRBD1. The CDR3 covers 14 residues. The V gene's germline CDR1 is SNHLY and CDR2 FYNNEI. Losses at the gene ends were 5 bases for V and 3 bases for J; bases not matched to a gene: 4.

The table lists this clone with a few counts. The chain is built from TRBV7-2 and TRBJ1-2; the D is unclear. The V gene's germline CDR1 is SGHTA and CDR2 FQGNSA. Between the trimmed V and J ends, which lost 1 base and 7 bases, there was a span of 13 bases. The CDR3 loop spans 14 amino acids. The DNA of the CDR3 is TGTGCCAGCAGCTTAGACACAATGCGGTTTGGCTACACCTTC. Amino acids: CASSLDTMRFGYTF. Full variable domain (outside the CDR3, taken from reference TRBV7-2 and TRBJ1-2): GAGVSQSPSNKVTEKGKDVELRCDPISGHTALYWYRQSLGQGLEFLIYFQGNSAPDKSGLPSDRFSAERTGGSVSTLTIQRTQQEDSAVYLCASSLDTMRFGYTFGSGTRLTVV.

This clone was counted a single time. CDR3 nucleotides: TGTGCCAGCAGCTTTCCTTCTATGACAGGGGAGGTGGACTATGGCTACACCTTC. It codes for CASSFPSMTGEVDYGYTF. The chain employs TRBV11-2 and TRBJ1-2; 8 bases are shared with TRBD1. CDR1 is SGHAT and CDR2 is FQNNGV in the germline V gene. The CDR3 runs 18 residues. Unmatched junction bases numbered 15, after V lost 3 bases and J lost 3 bases.

This rearrangement joins TRBV2 to TRBJ2-5, with D tentatively TRBD1 (5 bases). CDR1 SNHLY and CDR2 FYNNEI come from the germline V gene. V gave up 7 bases and J gave up 2 bases, with 8 bases separating them. The CDR3 is made up of 12 amino acids. CDR3 nucleotides: TGTGCCAGCACATGGACACAAGAGACCCAGTACTTC. It specifies CASTWTQETQYF.

The chain is built from TRBV30 and TRBJ2-3, with TRBD1 matching 11 bases. The ends lost 0 bases at V and 4 bases at J; junction bases unmatched: 3. Looked up from germline, CDR1 is GTSNPN and CDR2 is SVGIG (reference sequence). CDR3 length: 15 residues. The CDR3 spells CAWSVLGQGADTQYF. CDR3 nucleotide sequence: TGTGCCTGGAGTGTACTGGGACAGGGGGCAGATACGCAGTATTTT.

The sample holds a few counts of this clone. Distinct nucleotide sequences in the sample also encode this CDR3. This sequence joins TRBV6-5 and TRBJ2-7, with D possibly TRBD2 on 5 matching bases. V lost 2 bases and J 3 bases, leaving 8 bases between the germline ends. This CDR3 has 13 amino acids. Per the germline V gene, CDR1 is MNHEY and CDR2 is SVGAGI. CDR3 sequence: CASSYPGSYEQYF. The CDR3 nucleotides are TGTGCCAGCAGTTACCCGGGGAGCTACGAGCAGTACTTC.

This clone appeared a single time. The rearrangement joins TRBV18 to TRBJ2-5, with TRBD1 matching 10 bases. The CDR3 consists of 17 residues. CDR1 and CDR2 (germline): KGHSH, LQKENI. V was clipped by 3 bases and J by 2 bases; unmatched bases: 9. CDR3 nucleotides: TGTGCCAGCTCACCGACAGGGGGCTTGACGGTTCAAGAGACCCAGTACTTC. It is translated as CASSPTGGLTVQETQYF. The whole variable domain, filled in from reference TRBV18 and TRBJ2-5, reads NAGVMQNPRHLVRRRGQEARLRCSPMKGHSHVYWYRQLPEEGLKFMVYLQKENIIDESGMPKERFSAEFPKEGPSILRIQQVVRGDSAAYFCASSPTGGLTVQETQYFGPGTRLLVL.

The chain employs TRBV14 and TRBJ2-7; 12 nucleotides align to TRBD1. The CDR3 covers 16 residues. Unmatched junction bases numbered 7, after V lost 5 bases and J lost 2 bases. Germline assignment: CDR1 SGHDN and CDR2 FVKESK. This CDR3 is CASSDRDRGLPYEQYF. CDR3 nucleotides: TGTGCCAGCAGCGACCGGGACAGGGGGCTTCCCTACGAGCAGTACTTC.

The chain has TRBV6-1 and TRBJ1-2; 8 bases agree with TRBD1. The CDR3 contains 14 residues. Per germline, CDR1 MNHNS and CDR2 SASEGT. V lost 6 bases, J lost 6 bases, and 9 bases stayed unmatched. In nucleotides, the CDR3 is TGTGCCAGCAGAACCTCGGCGACAGGGGATGGCTACACCTTC. This sequence encodes CASRTSATGDGYTF.

The V and J genes are TRBV7-2 and TRBJ1-4; maybe TRBD1 (5 bases). Germline V gene lookup returns CDR1 SGHTA and CDR2 FQGNSA. With 2 bases removed from V and 8 bases from J, the gap between germline ends came to 12 bases. The CDR3 is 14 residues long. The CDR3 DNA sequence: TGTGCCAGCAGCTTATATAGGTGGGGCGAAAAACTGTTTTTT. This encodes CASSLYRWGEKLFF.

This clone was detected only a few times. V gene TRBV7-9 combines with J gene TRBJ1-1; the D gene is possibly TRBD1 (6 bases). The CDR3 loop spans 14 amino acids. CDR1 and CDR2 (germline): SEHNR, FQNEAQ (reference sequence). Trimming removed 1 base from V and 1 base from J, with 7 bases in between. CDR3 region: CASSLGTANTEAFF. Here the CDR3 DNA reads TGTGCCAGCAGCTTAGGGACAGCGAACACTGAAGCTTTCTTT.

This chain uses TRBV6-5 with TRBJ1-1, with D uncertain. This CDR3 has 13 amino acids. Germline assignment: CDR1 MNHEY and CDR2 SVGAGI. V was trimmed by 5 bases and J by 2 bases, leaving 9 bases between them. CDR3 in DNA: TGTGCCAGCAGTCCCTTCGGAAACACTGAAGCTTTCTTT. Its protein product is CASSPFGNTEAFF.

This rearrangement joins TRBV30 to TRBJ2-1, with 11 bases that match TRBD2. V shed 0 bases, J shed 9 bases, and the junction held 16 bases outside the gene matches. The CDR3 has 18 amino acids. Looked up from germline, CDR1 is GTSNPN and CDR2 is SVGIG (reference sequence). CDR3 protein: CAWSVPALLAGVAGEQFF. CDR3 DNA: TGTGCCTGGAGTGTACCCGCCCTACTAGCGGGGGTGGCGGGTGAGCAGTTCTTC.

This chain connects TRBV19 to TRBJ1-2, with TRBD1 as a possible D gene (6 bases). The germline V gene has CDR1 LNHDA and CDR2 SQIVND (reference sequence). With 7 bases removed from V and 4 bases from J, the gap between germline ends came to 19 bases. The CDR3 totals 15 residues. CDR3 nucleotides: TGTGCCAGTACCCCACCGACGGGGGCAGGCTATGGCTACACCTTC. It is translated as CASTPPTGAGYGYTF. The full variable domain, in which reference TRBV19 and TRBJ1-2 provide the parts outside the CDR3, is DGGITQSPKYLFRKEGQNVTLSCEQNLNHDAMYWYRQDPGQGLRLIYYSQIVNDFQKGDIAEGYSVSREKKESFPLTVTSAQKNPTAFYLCASTPPTGAGYGYTFGSGTRLTVV.